A selection of T cell receptor beta chains follows, all from one sample in a study of T cell repertoires in cytomegalovirus infection. TCRdb redid the calling of the reads with MiXCR, one entry per CDR3 protein. The data contain over 300,000 distinct CDR3 sequences, more than 8% of them singletons. Sequencing was done on a sample of PBMCs. All receptors derive from a human donor in good health (CMV status not recorded). Some clones in this sample may be carry-over from other donors' samples. The CDR3 runs from the conserved cysteine through the conserved F or W. The D gene is left open where the match is weak. Only some rows state a clone size, as once, few, many or a class for expanded clones.

TRBD2	TRBV7-2	TRBJ2-7	17	few	CASSRLAGGWGTYEQYF	TGTGCCAGCAGCCGACTAGCGGGAGGGTGGGGAACCTACGAGCAGTACTTC
-	TRBV7-2	TRBJ1-6	12	many	CASSNPNSPLHF	TGTGCCAGCAGCAACCCAAATTCACCCCTCCACTTT
TRBD1	TRBV7-9	TRBJ2-1	15	few	CASSPRQGRGNEQFF	TGTGCCAGCAGCCCCCGACAGGGACGGGGCAATGAGCAGTTCTTC
-	TRBV7-2	TRBJ1-2	14	-	CASSLGGSPRGYTF	TGTGCCAGCAGCTTAGGGGGGTCCCCCCGAGGCTACACCTTC
-	TRBV7-3	TRBJ2-2	15	few	CASRQEHLGAGELFF	TGTGCCAGCAGGCAAGAACATCTGGGGGCCGGGGAGCTGTTTTTT
TRBD2	TRBV27	TRBJ2-1	15	-	CASSSGTSLYNEQFF	TGTGCCAGCAGCTCCGGGACTAGCCTCTACAATGAGCAGTTCTTC
-	TRBV13	TRBJ2-3	15	-	CASSARGAAADTQYF	TGTGCCAGCAGCGCTAGGGGGGCCGCCGCAGATACGCAGTATTTT
-	TRBV7-2	TRBJ2-5	19	many	CASSLVSAGRRADRETQYF	TGTGCCAGCAGCTTAGTCTCCGCGGGAAGGCGGGCAGACCGAGAGACCCAGTACTTC
-	TRBV10-3	TRBJ1-5	14	few	CAISEDGSNQPQHF	TGTGCCATCAGTGAAGACGGCAGCAATCAGCCCCAGCATTTT
-	TRBV5-1	TRBJ1-1	15	many	CASSSARLGVGEAFF	TGCGCCAGCAGCTCGGCCCGGTTGGGGGTTGGTGAAGCTTTCTTT
-	TRBV12-3/TRBV12-4	TRBJ2-7	14	many	CASRSGTGDYEQYF	TGTGCCAGCAGATCCGGGACTGGAGACTACGAGCAGTACTTC
TRBD1	TRBV6-1	TRBJ2-3	14	many	CASSGDRITDTQYF	TGTGCCAGCAGTGGGGACAGGATTACAGATACGCAGTATTTT
TRBD1	TRBV19	TRBJ1-2	17	many	CASRGNGQEPTNYGYTF	TGTGCCAGTAGGGGGAACGGACAGGAGCCGACTAACTATGGCTACACCTTC
-	TRBV7-2	TRBJ1-2	14	many	CASSEDRGLRSYTF	TGTGCCAGCAGCGAAGACCGGGGCCTAAGGAGCTACACCTTC
-	TRBV27	TRBJ1-4	15	many	CASSPPGASNEKLFF	TGTGCCAGCAGTCCCCCGGGGGCGAGTAATGAAAAACTGTTTTTT
TRBD1	TRBV7-6	TRBJ2-5	17	-	CASSLGTNLQGQETQYF	TGTGCCAGCAGCTTAGGAACAAATTTACAGGGGCAAGAGACCCAGTACTTC
-	TRBV28	TRBJ2-7	12	few	CATHGAPYEQYF	TGTGCCACCCACGGGGCACCCTACGAGCAGTACTTC
-	TRBV20-1	TRBJ1-1	13	few	CSASRQGNTEAFF	TGCAGTGCTAGTCGGCAGGGTAACACTGAAGCTTTCTTT
-	TRBV7-2	TRBJ2-3	14	many	CASSPGSVTDTQYF	TGTGCCAGCAGCCCGGGCTCAGTCACAGATACGCAGTATTTT
-	TRBV9	TRBJ2-7	12	-	CASQGEGSEQYF	TGTGCCAGCCAGGGGGAGGGATCCGAGCAGTACTTC
-	TRBV7-9	TRBJ1-3	15	-	CASSRGVGTGNTIYF	TGTGCCAGCAGTCGGGGTGTGGGAACTGGAAACACCATATATTTT
TRBD2	TRBV6-6	TRBJ2-7	14	-	CASSSTSGRSEQYF	TGTGCCAGCAGTTCGACTAGCGGGAGAAGCGAGCAGTACTTC